The 10 T cell receptor beta chains given below trace back to one sample, sequenced in a study of regulatory T cells in long-lasting Graves disease. As for time point: newly diagnosed GD, antithyroid drugs for less than 3 months. The authors made the TCR library using RNA they extracted from PBMCs. Library construction for TCR beta used iRepertoire HTBI primers and Arm-PCR of CDR3 regions. A single record per CDR3 protein comes from TCRdb applying MiXCR to the multiplex PCR reads. This table holds about 450,000 distinct CDR3 sequences, roughly 15% found once. These data also featured in a second study, about T cells in Graves' hyperthyroidism and ophthalmopathy.

The material was peripheral blood mononuclear cells (PBMCs), obtained at new diagnosis, from a patient treated with antithyroid drugs. The source is a young woman with Graves disease.

This clonotype has more than one count but fewer than ten. The chain employs TRBV19 and TRBJ2-7, with D perhaps matching TRBD2 (6 bases). Germline CDR1 and CDR2: LNHDA and SQIVND (reference sequence). V was cut by 3 bases and J by 2 bases, with 17 bases left in between. The CDR3 length is 16 residues. CDR3 in amino acids: CASSIDGAGPTYEQYF. The CDR3 nucleotides read TGTGCCAGTAGTATTGATGGGGCGGGACCCACCTACGAGCAGTACTTC. The full variable domain, in which reference TRBV19 and TRBJ2-7 provide the parts outside the CDR3, is DGGITQSPKYLFRKEGQNVTLSCEQNLNHDAMYWYRQDPGQGLRLIYYSQIVNDFQKGDIAEGYSVSREKKESFPLTVTSAQKNPTAFYLCASSIDGAGPTYEQYFGPGTRLTVT.

This clonotype appeared many times. V usage is TRBV18 and J usage is TRBJ1-1, with D possibly matching TRBD1 (6 bases). Trimming pared 3 bases from V and 11 bases from J, leaving 16 bases between. This CDR3 has 13 amino acids. Per the germline V gene, CDR1 is KGHSH and CDR2 is LQKENI. CDR3 bases: TGTGCCAGCTCACCTCGACAAGGACAGAATGCTTTCTTT. Its translation: CASSPRQGQNAFF.

This clonotype was found many times. The V gene is TRBV18, the J gene TRBJ2-1; 8 bases line up with TRBD1. With V trimmed by 3 bases and J by 5 bases, 9 bases remained unmatched. The CDR3 is 16 residues long. Germline CDR1 is KGHSH and CDR2 is LQKENI. The DNA of the CDR3 is TGTGCCAGCTCACCCCTTCGGGACAGGTTTGACAATGAGCAGTTCTTC. Translating gives CASSPLRDRFDNEQFF.

In the case of this clonotype: A far larger clone is one nucleotide away, so this likely arose from a read error. The V and J genes are TRBV30 and TRBJ2-4, with D unresolved. The closer fit of TRBJ2-1 to the DNA end suggests the J call may be wrong. CDR3 length: 15 amino acids. The germline CDR1 and CDR2 sequences are GTSNPN and SVGIG (reference sequence). This CDR3 reads CAWSVAGLALNDQFF. The CDR3 DNA is TGTGCCTGGAGTGTAGCTGGTTTGGCCTTGAATGACCAGTTCTTC.

This clonotype was seen many times. This chain joins TRBV11-2 and TRBJ2-7; TRBD1 matches 12 bases. CDR3 size: 14 residues. V lost 5 bases and J lost 4; bases outside the gene matches: 3. Looked up from germline, CDR1 is SGHAT and CDR2 is FQNNGV. The CDR3, as DNA: TGTGCCAGCAGCGGGGGACAGGGGGCGTACGAGCAGTACTTC. It encodes CASSGGQGAYEQYF.

This clonotype was picked up a small number of times. This chain links TRBV29-1 with TRBJ1-3; D is possibly TRBD1 (5 bases). Germline assignment: CDR1 SQVTM and CDR2 ANQGSEA. CDR3 length: 14 amino acids. The V gene lost 6 bases and the J gene lost 0 bases, with 12 bases spanning the gap. CDR3 protein: CSVKTGGSGNTIYF. CDR3 bases: TGCAGCGTGAAGACCGGGGGCTCTGGAAACACCATATATTTT. Filled out from reference TRBV29-1 and TRBJ1-3, the complete variable domain reads SAVISQKPSRDICQRGTSLTIQCQVDSQVTMMFWYRQQPGQSLTLIATANQGSEATYESGFVIDKFPISRPNLTFSTLTVSNMSPEDSSIYLCSVKTGGSGNTIYFGEGSWLTVV.

A single count supports this clonotype. A read error is possible here, since a much larger clone lies one base away. The chain uses TRBV2 and TRBJ2-3; no clear D. This CDR3 has 15 residues. Deletions cut 7 bases from V and 0 bases from J, with 14 bases between. CDR1 and CDR2 (germline): SNHLY, FYNNEI. The CDR3 bases are TGTGCCAGCAATCGGACGGCGGCTAGCACAGATACGCAGTATTTT. It is translated as CASNRTAASTDTQYF.

This clonotype has ten or more counts. The chain recombines TRBV6-1 with TRBJ1-1; D is undetermined. The CDR3 has 13 amino acids. V lost 8 bases, J lost 0 bases, and 10 bases lay in between. CDR1 and CDR2 (germline): MNHNS, SASEGT. The CDR3 bases are TGTGCCAGCGGAGCAGGTATGAACACTGAAGCTTTCTTT. Translation gives CASGAGMNTEAFF.

This clonotype was recorded a few times. CDR3 protein: CATSDSYEQYF. The CDR3 DNA follows: TGTGCCACCAGTGATTCGTACGAGCAGTACTTC. The J gene is TRBJ2-7, the V gene TRBV24-1; D unclear. Germline values: CDR1 KGHDR, CDR2 SFDVKD. The CDR3 is made up of 11 amino acids. The V gene lost 2 bases and the J gene lost 4 bases, with 2 bases spanning the gap.

This clonotype was observed a few times. The chain employs TRBV20-1 and TRBJ2-1; 10 nucleotides line up with TRBD2. The CDR3 has 18 amino acids. Germline trimming cut 1 base from V and 3 bases from J; bases unmatched to any gene: 12. Germline V gene lookup returns CDR1 DFQATT and CDR2 SNEGSKA (reference sequence). The CDR3 DNA reads as TGCAGTGCTAGAGCGGGAATGAGCGGGGGGGGATACTACAATGAGCAGTTCTTC. Translated: CSARAGMSGGGYYNEQFF.